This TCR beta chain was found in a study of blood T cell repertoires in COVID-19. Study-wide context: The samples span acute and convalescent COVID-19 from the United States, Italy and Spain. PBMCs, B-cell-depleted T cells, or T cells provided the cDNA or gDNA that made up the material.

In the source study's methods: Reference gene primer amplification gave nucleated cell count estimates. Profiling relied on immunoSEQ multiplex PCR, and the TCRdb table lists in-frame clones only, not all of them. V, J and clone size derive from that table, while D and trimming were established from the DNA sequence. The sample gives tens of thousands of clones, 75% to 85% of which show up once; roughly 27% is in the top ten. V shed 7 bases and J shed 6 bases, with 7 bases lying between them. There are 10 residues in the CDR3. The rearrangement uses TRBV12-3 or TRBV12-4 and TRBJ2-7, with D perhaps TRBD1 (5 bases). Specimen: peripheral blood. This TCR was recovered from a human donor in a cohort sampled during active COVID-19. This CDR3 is CASTRAEQYF. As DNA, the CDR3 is TGTGCCAGCACCAGGGCCGAGCAGTACTTC.